The entry below describes one T cell receptor (beta chain). In the original analysis: How many nucleated cells were present was estimated from reference gene primer amplification. Clones were read by immunoSEQ multiplex PCR, and TCRdb kept only the in-frame ones, dropping some. V, J and clone size are taken as reported in that table, and D and trimming were inferred from the DNA itself. Among fewer than 180,000 clones listed, around four fifths were seen once. This record belongs to a study of blood T cell repertoires in COVID-19. Study-wide context: T cells, B-cell-depleted T cells, or PBMCs supplied cDNA or gDNA.

The sequence was collected from a man aged 65-85 years with acute or convalescent COVID-19. The sample taken for sequencing was peripheral blood.

The CDR3 spells CASSPRDRAEQPQHF. Written as DNA, the CDR3 is TGTGCCAGCAGCCCAAGGGACAGGGCGGAGCAGCCCCAGCATTTT. The chain links TRBV7-8 to TRBJ1-5; 9 bases line up with TRBD1. J lost 7 bases, V lost 5 bases, and 9 bases had no gene match. The CDR3 length is 15 residues. CDR1 and CDR2 from the germline V gene are SGHVS and FQNEAQ.